A selection of T cell receptor beta chains follows, all from one sample in a study of early stage breast cancer tumors. Method: immunoSEQ multiplex PCR; TCRdb's copy keeps in-frame clones and lacks some. The sample carries some 30,000 clones, roughly 80% recorded once. Sequenced input: breast tumor tissue. The receptors come from a person in their thirties with breast cancer. Each CDR3 is given with its conserved first and last residue. D genes are given only for firm matches. Size is omitted from some rows. Given values are once, few, many or a class for expanded clones.

CDR3aa	CDR3nt	abundance	d_gene	v_gene	j_gene
CASSSAPATNEKLFF	TGTGCCAGCAGCTCCGCCCCTGCAACTAATGAAAAACTGTTTTTT	-	-	TRBV7-2	TRBJ1-4
CASSYTALYNEQFF	TGTGCCAGTAGTTATACGGCACTCTACAATGAGCAGTTCTTC	-	-	TRBV19	TRBJ2-1
CASSMRQGSEAFF	TGTGCCAGTAGTATGAGACAGGGCTCTGAAGCTTTCTTT	-	TRBD1	TRBV19	TRBJ1-1
CASSSRTSGRGDTQYF	TGTGCCAGCAGCTCTCGGACTAGCGGGAGGGGAGATACGCAGTATTTT	-	TRBD2	TRBV5-8	TRBJ2-3
CASSKVQGNNQPQHF	TGCGCCAGCAGTAAAGTGCAGGGAAACAATCAGCCCCAGCATTTT	-	-	TRBV5-1	TRBJ1-5
CASPDRIMNTEAFF	TGTGCCAGCCCGGACAGGATCATGAACACTGAAGCTTTCTTT	-	TRBD1	TRBV28	TRBJ1-1
CASSPTAYNEQFF	TGTGCCAGCAGCCCGACAGCCTACAATGAGCAGTTCTTC	-	-	TRBV6-5	TRBJ2-1
CASSLGTGGGVKGYTF	TGTGCCAGCAGCTTAGGGACCGGGGGAGGAGTAAAAGGCTACACCTTC	-	-	TRBV7-9	TRBJ1-2
CSVQRDRGVDEKLFF	TGCAGCGTTCAACGGGACAGGGGAGTAGACGAAAAACTGTTTTTT	-	TRBD1	TRBV29-1	TRBJ1-4
CASSQTIRNSYEQYF	TGTGCCAGCAGCCAAACGATCCGGAACTCCTACGAGCAGTACTTC	once	-	TRBV14	TRBJ2-7
CASSESGRGSNQPQHF	TGTGCCAGCAGTGAATCTGGCAGGGGTAGCAATCAGCCCCAGCATTTT	-	-	TRBV25-1	TRBJ1-5